The text below deals with one T cell receptor beta chain. This record belongs to a study of blood T cell repertoires in COVID-19. The Seattle site enrolled patients during active infection and followed them longitudinally. The length of the CDR3 is 14 residues. V was pared by 4 bases and J by 4 bases, with 5 bases of the junction left unmatched. In germline, CDR1 is LNHDA, CDR2 SQIVND (reference sequence). In the original analysis: Estimates of nucleated cell counts were drawn from the amplification of reference gene primers. Clones were read by immunoSEQ multiplex PCR, and TCRdb kept only the in-frame ones, dropping some. V, J and clone size are taken as reported in that table, and D and trimming were inferred from the DNA itself. The top ten clones hold about 3.9% of a sample with around 340,000 clones, approximately 89% of them seen once.

Specimen: peripheral blood. The chain carries TRBV19 and TRBJ2-5; 8 nucleotides agree with TRBD2. The receptor was isolated from a woman aged 55-70 years with COVID-19, enrolled during active disease. The CDR3 sequence is CASSSGTSRETQYF. CDR3 nucleotide sequence: TGTGCCAGTAGTAGCGGGACTAGTCGAGAGACCCAGTACTTC.